Listed below are T cell receptor beta chains from one sample, sequenced in a study of naive and memory T cell subsets. In TCRdb, the UMI-ligation and nested PCR reads were re-called with MiXCR into one record per CDR3 protein. The sample records roughly 24,000 distinct CDR3 sequences, approximately 10% being singletons. The source material was central memory CD8+ T cells from blood. All receptors come from a human donor in good health. Each CDR3 is given with its conserved first and last residue. A D gene is named only where the DNA matches it firmly.

V gene	J gene	D gene	CDR3 protein
TRBV13	TRBJ1-1	NA	CASSLGRTAITFF
TRBV12-5	TRBJ2-3	NA	CASGLEATGFRTDTQYF
TRBV20-1	TRBJ2-1	TRBD1	CSASSRDRGGYEQFF
TRBV28	TRBJ1-2	NA	CASSLRQGNGYTF
TRBV28	TRBJ2-7	TRBD2	CASSSLAAAPYEQYF
TRBV2	TRBJ2-7	NA	CASSPWRDLSSYEQYF
TRBV18	TRBJ2-2	TRBD2	CASSPIIGLAGNTGELFF
TRBV27	TRBJ1-2	NA	CATRDPHGYTF
TRBV6-6	TRBJ2-7	NA	CASSRTEGTREQYF
TRBV9	TRBJ2-3	NA	CASSGQGFGTDTQYF
TRBV20-1	TRBJ2-7	TRBD2	CSAGGSGSEPFYEQYF
TRBV12-3/TRBV12-4	TRBJ1-2	NA	CAIGDGSANYGYTF
TRBV3-2	TRBJ2-1	NA	CASSQERRGREPKRLYNEQFF
TRBV4-1	TRBJ2-3	NA	CASSQDPGNRQYF
TRBV25-1	TRBJ2-7	TRBD2	CASSELAGALYEQYF